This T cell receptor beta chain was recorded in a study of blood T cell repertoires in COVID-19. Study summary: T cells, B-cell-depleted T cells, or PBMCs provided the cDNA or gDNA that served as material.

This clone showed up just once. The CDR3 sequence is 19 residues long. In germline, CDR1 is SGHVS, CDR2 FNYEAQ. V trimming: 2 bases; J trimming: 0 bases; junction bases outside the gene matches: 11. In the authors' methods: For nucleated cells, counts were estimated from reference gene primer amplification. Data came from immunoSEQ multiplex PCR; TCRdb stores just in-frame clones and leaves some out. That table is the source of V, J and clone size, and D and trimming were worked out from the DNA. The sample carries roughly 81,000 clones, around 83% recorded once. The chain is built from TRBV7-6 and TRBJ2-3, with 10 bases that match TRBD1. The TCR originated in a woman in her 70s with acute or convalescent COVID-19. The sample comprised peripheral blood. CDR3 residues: CASSLLLGDRGTSTDTQYF. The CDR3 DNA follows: TGTGCCAGCAGCTTACTTCTTGGGGACAGGGGAACTAGCACAGATACGCAGTATTTT.